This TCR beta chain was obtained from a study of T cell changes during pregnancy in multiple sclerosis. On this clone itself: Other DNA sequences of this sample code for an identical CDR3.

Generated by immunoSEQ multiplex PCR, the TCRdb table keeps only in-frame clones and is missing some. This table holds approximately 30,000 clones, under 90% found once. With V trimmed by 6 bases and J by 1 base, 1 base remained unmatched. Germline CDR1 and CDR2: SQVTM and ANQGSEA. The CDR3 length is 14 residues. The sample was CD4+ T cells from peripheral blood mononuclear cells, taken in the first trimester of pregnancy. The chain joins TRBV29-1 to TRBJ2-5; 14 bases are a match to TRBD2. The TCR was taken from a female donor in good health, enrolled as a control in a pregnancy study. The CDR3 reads CSVGLAGGQETQYF. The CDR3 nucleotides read TGCAGCGTCGGACTAGCGGGGGGCCAAGAGACCCAGTACTTC. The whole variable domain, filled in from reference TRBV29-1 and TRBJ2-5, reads SAVISQKPSRDICQRGTSLTIQCQVDSQVTMMFWYRQQPGQSLTLIATANQGSEATYESGFVIDKFPISRPNLTFSTLTVSNMSPEDSSIYLCSVGLAGGQETQYFGPGTRLLVL.